Each of the 20 T cell receptor beta chains below was sequenced from the same sample in a study of blood T cell repertoires in COVID-19. Clones were read by immunoSEQ multiplex PCR, and TCRdb kept only the in-frame ones, dropping some. The sample lists tens of thousands of clones, roughly 94% seen once, with more than 3.5% in the top ten. Specimen: peripheral blood. These receptor sequences come from a human donor with active COVID-19. The donor label of this sample is uncertain.

About this clone itself: The junction shows a germline mismatch at one end, possibly a read error. The V call is TRBV7-7, the J call TRBJ2-2; no reliable D call. The CDR3 extends over 15 amino acids. CDR1 and CDR2 (germline): SSHAT, FNYEAQ (reference sequence). Written as DNA, the CDR3 is TGTGCTAGCAGCCTGTCGTCAGTGAACACCGGGGAGCTGTTTTTT. It translates to CASSLSSVNTGELFF.

The V call is TRBV19, the J call TRBJ2-2, with 9 bases identical to TRBD1. V trimming: 3 bases; J trimming: 0 bases; junction bases outside the gene matches: 8. CDR1 is LNHDA, CDR2 SQIVND, per germline (reference sequence). The CDR3 length is 18 residues. The CDR3 DNA follows: TGTGCCAGTAGTATTATAGGGACAGGGCGGGCGAACACCGGGGAGCTGTTTTTT. This codes for CASSIIGTGRANTGELFF.

The chain joins TRBV5-1 to TRBJ1-2; D gene ambiguous. With 6 bases removed from V and 0 bases from J, the gap between germline ends came to 15 bases. In germline, CDR1 is SGHRS, CDR2 YFSETQ. The CDR3 covers 15 residues. The CDR3 bases are TGCGCCAGCACGTCGATTGTTGGCACTAACTATGGCTACACCTTC. It translates to CASTSIVGTNYGYTF.

This rearrangement joins TRBV9 to TRBJ1-2, with a tentative D call TRBD1 (5 bases). The length of the CDR3 is 17 residues. The germline V gene has CDR1 SGDLS and CDR2 YYNGEE. Trimming took 0 bases from V and 2 from J, leaving 17 bases between them. CDR3 nucleotide sequence: TGTGCCAGCAGCGTAGGGGGGAGGTACAACCTAAACTATGGCTACACCTTC. Amino acid sequence: CASSVGGRYNLNYGYTF.

The chain links TRBV29-1 to TRBJ2-3; D is unresolved. This CDR3 has 12 amino acids. Trimming left V 6 bases short and J 0 bases short, with 7 bases between. From germline, CDR1 is SQVTM and CDR2 ANQGSEA. The CDR3, as DNA: TGCAGCGTCCCCGGGAGCACAGATACGCAGTATTTT. Its translation: CSVPGSTDTQYF.

V is TRBV12-3 or TRBV12-4 and J is TRBJ1-5; the D is unclear. This CDR3 has 13 amino acids. Trimming stripped 8 bases from V and 5 bases from J, with 13 bases between. The CDR3 nucleotides read TGTGCCAGCCAACGAGGTAGAGATCAGCCCCAGCATTTT. It translates to CASQRGRDQPQHF.

The rearrangement links TRBV9 to TRBJ2-3, with TRBD1 identical over 8 bases. There are 15 residues in the CDR3. The trim removed 0 bases at V and 1 base at J, leaving 1 base unmatched. Germline V gives CDR1 SGDLS, CDR2 YYNGEE. CDR3 in amino acids: CASSVVGQGTDTQYF. The CDR3 bases are TGTGCCAGCAGCGTAGTGGGACAGGGCACAGATACGCAGTATTTT. The full variable domain, rest sourced from reference TRBV9 and TRBJ2-3, is DSGVTQTPKHLITATGQRVTLRCSPRSGDLSVYWYQQSLDQGLQFLIQYYNGEERAKGNILERFSAQQFPDLHSELNLSSLELGDSALYFCASSVVGQGTDTQYFGPGTRLTVL.

V and J are TRBV6-5 and TRBJ1-4; D is unresolved. Germline V gene lookup returns CDR1 MNHEY and CDR2 SVGAGI. V dropped 8 bases and J dropped 8 bases, with 15 bases sitting between them. This CDR3 has 13 amino acids. The CDR3 loop is CASGSDRREKLFF. In DNA, the CDR3 is TGTGCCAGCGGTTCGGATCGGCGGGAAAAACTGTTTTTT.

The chain has TRBV29-1 and TRBJ2-5, with 9 bases lining up with TRBD1. The germline gives CDR1 SQVTM, CDR2 ANQGSEA. The CDR3 length is 14 residues. V gave up 1 base and J gave up 4 bases; unmatched junction bases: 4. CDR3 bases: TGCAGCGTTGAAGGTCAGACAGGGGGAGAGACCCAGTACTTC. It codes for CSVEGQTGGETQYF.

This chain uses TRBV28 with TRBJ2-7; D not resolved. Germline-derived CDR1 and CDR2 are MDHEN and SYDVKM. CDR3 length: 15 residues. V lost 6 bases and J lost 4, with 19 bases in between. In nucleotides, the CDR3 is TGTGCCAGCAGACCCACAGCCCCGGCCTCTTACGAGCAGTACTTC. Its protein is CASRPTAPASYEQYF.

The chain combines TRBV2 with TRBJ1-1; 8 nucleotides agree with TRBD1. The CDR3 covers 12 residues. J gave up 8 bases and V 6 bases, and 5 bases lay outside the gene matches. Germline V gives CDR1 SNHLY, CDR2 FYNNEI. The CDR3 sequence: CASRDRGFEAFF. In nucleotides, the CDR3 is TGTGCCAGCAGAGACAGGGGTTTCGAAGCTTTCTTT.

V is TRBV2 and J is TRBJ2-7; 7 positions agree with TRBD2. Germline lookup yields CDR1 SNHLY and CDR2 FYNNEI. V lost 3 bases, J lost 5 bases, and 7 bases stayed unmatched. The CDR3 runs 14 residues. The CDR3 DNA reads as TGTGCCAGCAGTGACAGGCGGGAGTTCCACGAGCAGTACTTC. Protein sequence: CASSDRREFHEQYF.

This rearrangement joins TRBV5-1 to TRBJ2-3, with D possibly TRBD2 on 6 matching bases. The V end lost 0 bases, the J end lost 5 bases, and 13 bases lay between the germline ends. Looked up from germline, CDR1 is SGHRS and CDR2 is YFSETQ. The CDR3 has 15 amino acids. The CDR3 loop is CASSLERAGGDTQYF. CDR3 sequence (DNA): TGCGCCAGCAGCTTGGAGCGGGCCGGTGGAGATACGCAGTATTTT. Full variable domain (remainder filled in from reference TRBV5-1 and TRBJ2-3): KAGVTQTPRYLIKTRGQQVTLSCSPISGHRSVSWYQQTPGQGLQFLFEYFSETQRNKGNFPGRFSGRQFSNSRSEMNVSTLELGDSALYLCASSLERAGGDTQYFGPGTRLTVL.

The chain joins TRBV7-6 to TRBJ2-2; D possibly corresponds to TRBD2 (7 bases). Germline loops: CDR1 SGHVS, CDR2 FNYEAQ. Trimming pared 7 bases from V and 4 bases from J, leaving 19 bases between. CDR3 length: 16 residues. The CDR3 loop reads CASTKSRGAGTGELFF. In nucleotides, the CDR3 is TGTGCCAGCACCAAATCACGGGGGGCGGGCACCGGGGAGCTGTTTTTT.

The chain has TRBV27 and TRBJ1-2; the match to TRBD1 covers 8 bases. From germline, CDR1 is MNHEY and CDR2 SMNVEV (reference sequence). This CDR3 comprises 12 residues. J gave up 8 bases and V 6 bases, and 5 bases lay outside the gene matches. The CDR3 sequence is CASRTGEGGYTF. CDR3 nucleotide sequence: TGTGCCAGCAGGACAGGGGAGGGCGGCTACACCTTC.

The chain joins TRBV7-8 to TRBJ2-1, with 7 bases fitting TRBD1. Germline assignment: CDR1 SGHVS and CDR2 FQNEAQ. The CDR3 spans 17 residues. The ends lost 5 bases at V and 9 bases at J; junction bases unmatched: 19. The CDR3 coding sequence is TGTGCCAGCAGCGCCCGTGGGACAGCCGATTCCCCGAGTGAGCAGTTCTTC. Translation gives CASSARGTADSPSEQFF.

For the CDR3, the DNA is TGTGCCAGCAGTTTAGCCACCTACGGCTACACCTTC. It yields the protein CASSLATYGYTF. The chain couples TRBV12-3 or TRBV12-4 to TRBJ1-2; D unresolved. The ends were cut back, 0 bases at V and 8 bases at J, with 7 bases in the middle. The CDR3 is 12 amino acids.

This CDR3 reads CASSSAGTGHTGNTIYF. The CDR3, as DNA: TGCGCCAGCAGCTCCGCCGGGACAGGTCATACTGGAAACACCATATATTTT. This sequence joins TRBV5-1 and TRBJ1-3; 8 nucleotides line up with TRBD1. Germline CDR1 is SGHRS and CDR2 is YFSETQ. CDR3 length equals 17 residues. After removal of 3 bases from V and 2 bases from J, the junction contained 10 bases not matched to a gene.

The rearrangement links TRBV19 to TRBJ1-6; D is uncertain. This CDR3 region has 12 residues. With 9 bases removed from V and 0 bases from J, the gap between germline ends came to 3 bases. The germline CDR1 and CDR2 sequences are LNHDA and SQIVND (reference sequence). The CDR3 protein is CASSSYNSPLHF. The CDR3 DNA sequence: TGTGCCAGCAGCTCCTATAATTCACCCCTCCACTTT.

The chain carries TRBV6-1 and TRBJ2-1; 7 bases line up with TRBD1. This CDR3 region has 16 residues. Trimming cost V 1 base and J 8 bases; bases outside gene matches: 11. Germline values: CDR1 MNHNS, CDR2 SASEGT. The CDR3 sequence: CASSEVTAGGSDEQFF. The CDR3, as DNA: TGTGCCAGCAGTGAAGTAACGGCAGGGGGTTCGGATGAGCAGTTCTTC.